These 19 T cell receptor beta chains were sequenced from one sample in a study of T cells in Graves' hyperthyroidism and ophthalmopathy. There were TCR beta CDR3 regions amplified from RNA transcripts. In the first-round RT-PCR of the TCR CDR3, the HTBI primer set was used. A single record per CDR3 protein comes from TCRdb applying MiXCR to the multiplex PCR reads. The sample contains more than 550,000 distinct CDR3 sequences, 45% of which appear only once. Sequenced material: peripheral blood or thyroid tissue (not recorded which). These TCRs come from an adult man with Graves' disease, either hyperthyroidism or ophthalmopathy (not recorded which).

Comment on this clonotype: One end of the junction does not line up with germline, which may come from a read error. The chain joins TRBV2 to TRBJ2-7; 11 bases map to TRBD1. Germline lookup yields CDR1 SNHLY and CDR2 FYNNEI. The CDR3 totals 15 residues. Written as DNA, the CDR3 is TGTGCCAGCAGGCCTGGACAGGGGGCCCCCTACGGGCAGTACTTC. It codes for CASRPGQGAPYGQYF.

A remark on this clonotype: The DNA is left out, because the CDR3 cannot be placed on it with certainty; the CDR3 is given as TCRdb lists it. The genes are TRBV6-5 and TRBJ1-5; the tabulated D call, TRBD1, remains unverified against the DNA. The germline gives CDR1 MNHEY, CDR2 SVGAGI. The CDR3 numbers 16 amino acids, ends counted. The CDR3 reads CASSTSTGGADQPQHF.

As for this clonotype: A read error may be the cause here, since a much bigger clone is one base away. The V gene is TRBV7-9, the J gene TRBJ1-2; tentative D call: TRBD1 (5 bases). The CDR3 has 14 amino acids. The V gene's germline CDR1 is SEHNR and CDR2 FQNEAQ (reference sequence). The CDR3 DNA follows: TGTGCCAGCACCCCTTCCAGGGATAACTATGGCCACACCTTC. Encoded protein: CASTPSRDNYGHTF.

In this sample, this clonotype turned up many times. V gene TRBV9 combines with J gene TRBJ1-4; tentative D call: TRBD1 (5 bases). V gave up 3 bases and J gave up 6 bases, with 12 bases separating them. The CDR3 loop spans 14 amino acids. CDR1 SGDLS and CDR2 YYNGEE come from the germline V gene. CDR3 bases: TGTGCCAGCAGCGCCGACGGGACGGATGAAAAACTGTTTTTT. It encodes CASSADGTDEKLFF.

This clonotype came up once. Relative to the germline gene, one junction end is altered; a read error may explain this. The V call is TRBV20-1, the J call TRBJ2-7; perhaps TRBD2 as D (6 bases). The V gene's germline CDR1 is DFQATT and CDR2 SNEGSKA (reference sequence). The CDR3 is made up of 12 amino acids. CDR3 protein: CSAWGDSNEQYF. The CDR3 DNA reads TGCAGTGCTTGGGGGGACTCCAACGAGCAGTACTTC.

This clonotype was observed at least ten times. The chain combines TRBV29-1 with TRBJ2-7; D is tentatively TRBD1 or TRBD2 (5 bases each). CDR1 and CDR2 from the germline V gene are SQVTM and ANQGSEA. This CDR3 has 15 amino acids. The V and J ends lost 1 base and 0 bases respectively, with 13 bases between them. The CDR3 protein is CSVEGGDGPSYEQYF. The CDR3 coding sequence is TGCAGCGTTGAAGGAGGGGACGGGCCCTCCTACGAGCAGTACTTC.

This clonotype was seen only a few times. The chain is built from TRBV7-9 and TRBJ1-4; D ambiguous. V was clipped by 2 bases and J by 6 bases, with 13 bases between them. The CDR3 runs to 15 residues. Germline V gives CDR1 SEHNR, CDR2 FQNEAQ (reference sequence). CDR3 sequence reads: CASSLSEGNDEKLFF. CDR3 DNA: TGTGCCAGCAGCTTATCTGAGGGTAATGATGAAAAACTGTTTTTT.

This clonotype appeared a few times. The chain carries TRBV7-8 and TRBJ2-2; 9 bases align to TRBD2. V dropped 2 bases and J dropped 0; count of bases not matched to a gene: 7. Germline V gene data show CDR1 as SGHVS and CDR2 as FQNEAQ. This CDR3 contains 18 residues. The CDR3 nucleotides read TGTGCCAGCAGCTTACGGCGGGGGGGGTCCGCGAACACCGGGGAGCTGTTTTTT. Residues: CASSLRRGGSANTGELFF.

The chain has TRBV12-3 or TRBV12-4 and TRBJ1-2; D remains unclear. Trimming took 3 bases from V and 3 from J, leaving 8 bases between them. The CDR3 runs to 13 residues. CDR3 sequence (DNA): TGTGCCAGCAGTTTGATCGAGGACTATGGCTACACCTTC. The encoded protein is CASSLIEDYGYTF.

This chain joins TRBV7-2 and TRBJ1-2; 8 bases align to TRBD1. The CDR3 is 14 amino acids. The germline gives CDR1 SGHTA, CDR2 FQGNSA. The J segment lost 4 bases and the V segment lost 7 bases, leaving 8 bases of the junction unmatched. The CDR3 spells CASKGQGSGYGYTF. The CDR3 DNA reads as TGTGCCAGCAAAGGACAGGGATCAGGCTATGGCTACACCTTC.

This clonotype was observed at least ten times. This rearrangement joins TRBV15 to TRBJ2-7, with 9 bases identical to TRBD2. With 9 bases clipped from V and 7 bases from J, the junction kept 4 bases outside the gene matches. The length of the CDR3 is 11 residues. The germline gives CDR1 LNHNV, CDR2 YYDKDF (reference sequence). CDR3 in amino acids: CATLAGKEQYF. In DNA, the CDR3 is TGTGCCACTCTAGCGGGGAAGGAGCAGTACTTC.

This chain links TRBV7-8 with TRBJ1-2; maybe TRBD1 (6 bases). Trimming took off 8 bases at V and 2 bases at J, with 18 bases between the two ends. The CDR3 contains 15 residues. Germline CDR1 SGHVS, CDR2 FQNEAQ. In nucleotides, the CDR3 is TGTGCCAGCTCAGCAACCGGGACACCGAACTATGGCTACACCTTC. It specifies CASSATGTPNYGYTF.

The chain recombines TRBV2 with TRBJ2-7; D call uncertain. Between the trimmed V and J ends, which lost 9 bases and 6 bases, there was a span of 9 bases. This CDR3 has 10 amino acids. Germline assignment: CDR1 SNHLY and CDR2 FYNNEI. Written as DNA, the CDR3 is TGTGCCAGGGAACCGTTCGAGCAGTACTTC. It codes for CAREPFEQYF.

This chain uses TRBV25-1 with TRBJ1-1; tentative D call: TRBD1 (6 bases). The CDR3 extends over 15 amino acids. In germline, CDR1 is MGHDK, CDR2 SYGVNS. Trimming removed 8 bases from V and 0 bases from J, with 16 bases in between. CDR3 DNA sequence: TGTGCCAGCTCAGCATACAGGGCTATGAACACTGAAGCTTTCTTT. Its translation is CASSAYRAMNTEAFF.

In this sample, this clonotype turned up a few times. The chain is built from TRBV12-3 or TRBV12-4 and TRBJ1-5, with TRBD1 matching over 8 bases. The CDR3 is made up of 13 amino acids. V dropped 6 bases and J dropped 5; count of bases not matched to a gene: 3. DNA of the CDR3: TGTGCCAGCAGCCAGGGGGCTCATCAGCCCCAGCATTTT. Translation: CASSQGAHQPQHF.

This clonotype was counted only a few times. V is TRBV7-2 and J is TRBJ1-1; no definite D call. Germline V gene data show CDR1 as SGHTA and CDR2 as FQGNSA. This CDR3 spans 14 amino acids. The ends were cut back, 2 bases at V and 1 base at J, with 8 bases in the middle. The CDR3 region is CASSLFGRNTEAFF. The CDR3 nucleotides are TGTGCCAGCAGCTTATTCGGCAGGAACACTGAAGCTTTCTTT.

Regarding this clonotype: This CDR3 fails to terminate in the conserved phenylalanine or tryptophan, so it likely reflects a read error. Because the CDR3's place on the DNA is in doubt, the DNA is left out and the CDR3 is given as listed by TCRdb. The chain joins TRBV10-3 to TRBJ2-2; TRBD1, as called in the table, went unchecked against the DNA. The CDR3 length is 10 residues, termini included. The V gene's germline CDR1 is ENHRY and CDR2 SYGVKD. The CDR3 here is CAISPGQGVN.

At least ten counts were recorded for this clonotype. For the CDR3, the DNA is TGCAGCGTTGTGGTGGGACAGGTCGGCGAGCAGTACTTC. This sequence encodes CSVVVGQVGEQYF. This chain joins TRBV29-1 and TRBJ2-7; 8 nucleotides align to TRBD1. The CDR3 sequence is 13 residues long. The germline CDR1 and CDR2 sequences are SQVTM and ANQGSEA. V gave up 4 bases and J gave up 6 bases; unmatched junction bases: 8.

This chain uses TRBV5-1 with TRBJ1-6; D possibly corresponds to TRBD1 (6 bases). CDR3 length: 16 amino acids. V shed 4 bases and J shed 1 base, with 12 bases lying between them. Germline CDR1 and CDR2: SGHRS and YFSETQ. This CDR3 is CASSPGQTSYNSPLHF. The CDR3 region has the DNA TGCGCCAGCAGCCCGGGACAAACGTCCTATAATTCACCCCTCCACTTT.